What follows are 15 T cell receptor beta chains derived from one specimen sequenced in a study of radiation and T cells in renal cell carcinoma. Profiling relied on immunoSEQ multiplex PCR, and the TCRdb table lists in-frame clones only, not all of them. The sample gives more than 120,000 clones, about 86% of which show up once; less than 20% is in the top ten. Time point described: blood 4 weeks post-SBRT, at nephrectomy. As to treatment: 15 Gy SBRT to primary tumor, nephrectomy 4 weeks later. The sequencing used blood, collected from a patient whose treatment included radiotherapy and nephrectomy. The receptors stem from a woman between 45 and 60 years old with renal cell carcinoma.

The sample holds many counts of this clone. The V gene is TRBV7-2, the J gene TRBJ2-2; 9 bases are a match to TRBD2. CDR3 length equals 16 residues. J lost 5 bases, V lost 5 bases, and 9 bases had no gene match. The germline CDR1 and CDR2 sequences are SGHTA and FQGNSA. The CDR3 here is CASSEGLALRTGELFF. Written as DNA, the CDR3 is TGTGCCAGCAGCGAGGGACTAGCCCTGAGGACCGGGGAGCTGTTTTTT.

V gene TRBV9 combines with J gene TRBJ2-2; a weak D match, TRBD2 (5 bases). Germline V gives CDR1 SGDLS, CDR2 YYNGEE. This CDR3 has 14 amino acids. The germline V and J ends were trimmed by 1 base and 7 bases, with 11 bases remaining between them. CDR3 DNA: TGTGCCAGCAGCGTACGAAGCGGTAGCGGGGAGCTGTTTTTT. This sequence encodes CASSVRSGSGELFF.

This sequence joins TRBV30 and TRBJ2-3; 7 positions agree with TRBD1. V was clipped by 3 bases and J by 2 bases; unmatched bases: 8. The CDR3 is 15 amino acids. From germline, CDR1 is GTSNPN and CDR2 SVGIG (reference sequence). This chain's CDR3 is CAWSRQGRPTDTQYF. Written as DNA, the CDR3 is TGTGCCTGGAGCCGACAGGGTCGTCCCACAGATACGCAGTATTTT.

This chain links TRBV19 with TRBJ1-5; no reliable D call. Germline V gene data show CDR1 as LNHDA and CDR2 as SQIVND (reference sequence). The CDR3 runs 14 residues. V lost 6 bases and J 6 bases, leaving 15 bases between the germline ends. The CDR3, as DNA: TGTGCCAGTAGCCCGAAGGTGGTCGGTCAGCCCCAGCATTTT. As protein: CASSPKVVGQPQHF.

The sample holds a few counts of this clone. The V gene is TRBV28, the J gene TRBJ1-5; 10 bases align to TRBD1. Germline V gene lookup returns CDR1 MDHEN and CDR2 SYDVKM. J lost 6 bases, V lost 4 bases, and 0 bases had no gene match. CDR3 length: 13 amino acids. The CDR3 sequence: CASSWDRGQPQHF. CDR3 sequence (DNA): TGTGCCAGCAGTTGGGACAGGGGTCAGCCCCAGCATTTT.

The gene calls are TRBV6-1 and TRBJ2-7, with 9 bases aligning to TRBD1. With 4 bases clipped from V and 4 bases from J, the junction kept 23 bases outside the gene matches. This CDR3 is 20 amino acids long. Germline-derived CDR1 and CDR2 are MNHNS and SASEGT. CDR3 bases: TGTGCCAGCAGTGGCCGTGGAGGGACAGGGTATTCAAAATCGATATACGAGCAGTACTTC. Protein: CASSGRGGTGYSKSIYEQYF.

The chain recombines TRBV5-1 with TRBJ1-2, with a tentative D call TRBD1 (6 bases). The CDR3 spans 14 residues. Trimming cost V 0 bases and J 4 bases, with 10 bases left between them. The germline V gene has CDR1 SGHRS and CDR2 YFSETQ. CDR3 sequence (DNA): TGCGCCAGCAGCTTGGGGGGGCAAGGCTATGGCTACACCTTC. Residues: CASSLGGQGYGYTF.

The genes are TRBV4-3 and TRBJ1-6; D is unclear. In germline, CDR1 is LGHNA, CDR2 YSLEER. The CDR3 consists of 17 residues. Trimming removed 0 bases at V and 7 bases at J, with 16 bases between. Written as DNA, the CDR3 is TGCGCCAGCAGCCAAGATCAAGGAGCACCGGTCAATTCACCCCTCCACTTT. Translated: CASSQDQGAPVNSPLHF.

The J gene is TRBJ2-7, the V gene TRBV7-9; TRBD2 agrees at 9 bases. The CDR3 length is 13 residues. The V gene's germline CDR1 is SEHNR and CDR2 FQNEAQ (reference sequence). V lost 4 bases and J lost 8; bases outside the gene matches: 6. The CDR3 bases are TGTGCCAGCAGCTCCTTAGCGGGAGAGAAGCAGTACTTC. Residues: CASSSLAGEKQYF.

J is TRBJ1-6 and V is TRBV9; 9 bases line up with TRBD1. V shed 4 bases and J 6 bases; nucleotides not matched to a gene: 17. The CDR3 sequence is 19 residues long. Germline V gene data show CDR1 as SGDLS and CDR2 as YYNGEE. Here the CDR3 reads CASSPRTGTGFSGNSPLHF. CDR3 in DNA: TGTGCCAGCAGCCCACGGACCGGGACAGGGTTTTCGGGTAATTCACCCCTCCACTTT.

This clone was recorded only once. This sequence joins TRBV5-1 and TRBJ1-2; maybe TRBD1 (6 bases). The CDR3 extends over 15 amino acids. Trimming removed 6 bases from V and 2 bases from J, with 17 bases in between. Germline CDR1 reads SGHRS; CDR2 reads YFSETQ. Here the CDR3 DNA reads TGCGCCAGCAAGGGGGGCAGTCAATTAAACTATGGCTACACCTTC. Translating it yields CASKGGSQLNYGYTF. Full variable domain (missing parts from reference TRBV5-1 and TRBJ1-2): KAGVTQTPRYLIKTRGQQVTLSCSPISGHRSVSWYQQTPGQGLQFLFEYFSETQRNKGNFPGRFSGRQFSNSRSEMNVSTLELGDSALYLCASKGGSQLNYGYTFGSGTRLTVV.

V is TRBV7-2 and J is TRBJ2-1; the D is unclear. This CDR3 has 15 residues. Deletions cut 0 bases from V and 3 bases from J, with 9 bases between. Germline CDR1 reads SGHTA; CDR2 reads FQGNSA. The CDR3 sequence is CASSLASLDYNEQFF. DNA of the CDR3: TGTGCCAGCAGCTTAGCCTCTTTGGACTACAATGAGCAGTTCTTC.

The chain couples TRBV7-9 to TRBJ2-5; 8 nucleotides agree with TRBD2. CDR1 SEHNR and CDR2 FQNEAQ come from the germline V gene (reference sequence). After removal of 5 bases from V and 5 bases from J, the junction contained 10 bases not matched to a gene. This CDR3 region has 15 residues. The CDR3 sequence: CASSRIAGGGETQYF. CDR3 nucleotides: TGTGCCAGCAGCCGGATAGCGGGCGGGGGGGAGACCCAGTACTTC.

The chain is built from TRBV5-6 and TRBJ2-3; D may be TRBD1 (6 bases). V lost 5 bases, J lost 1 base, and 20 bases lay in between. Germline V lookup: CDR1 SGHDT, CDR2 YYEEEE. The CDR3 is 17 residues long. Here the CDR3 reads CASRATTGPSGTDTQYF. For the CDR3, the DNA is TGTGCCAGCAGGGCCACGACAGGACCCTCTGGCACAGATACGCAGTATTTT.

This rearrangement joins TRBV7-9 to TRBJ2-1; D is unclear. Germline V gene data show CDR1 as SEHNR and CDR2 as FQNEAQ (reference sequence). The ends were cut back, 7 bases at V and 13 bases at J, with 20 bases in the middle. CDR3 size: 13 residues. The CDR3 region is CASTSAGEEVQFF. CDR3 in DNA: TGTGCCAGCACCAGCGCTGGCGAAGAAGTCCAGTTCTTC.